This TCR beta chain was identified in a study of blood T cells in healthy people across ages. Study results and caveats: Significant beta diversity loss was already apparent by age roughly 43, declining roughly linearly.

This clonotype was counted many times. No antigen is known for it. Each donor had 8.5 to 10 milliliters of peripheral blood drawn. Isolating PBMCs gave at least 6.5 million of these cells per sample. There were at least 5.5 micrograms of total RNA extracted from every sample. A second about 6 to 12 cycle PCR used barcoded and J-beta primers. MiXCR was run by TCRdb on the 5' RACE reads, yielding one entry per CDR3 protein. The table has hundreds of thousands of distinct CDR3 sequences, about 32% seen once; the top ten hold 15%. CDR1 SQVTM and CDR2 ANQGSEA come from the germline V gene. Trimming cost V 1 base and J 10 bases, with 11 bases left between them. This CDR3 spans 12 amino acids.

This clonotype was obtained from an elderly woman in good health. This sequence joins TRBV29-1 and TRBJ1-5, with D tentatively TRBD1 (6 bases). The sample was blood. The CDR3 DNA follows: TGCAGCGTTGAAGGGGCCGGGGGCCCCCAGCATTTT. Translation: CSVEGAGGPQHF.